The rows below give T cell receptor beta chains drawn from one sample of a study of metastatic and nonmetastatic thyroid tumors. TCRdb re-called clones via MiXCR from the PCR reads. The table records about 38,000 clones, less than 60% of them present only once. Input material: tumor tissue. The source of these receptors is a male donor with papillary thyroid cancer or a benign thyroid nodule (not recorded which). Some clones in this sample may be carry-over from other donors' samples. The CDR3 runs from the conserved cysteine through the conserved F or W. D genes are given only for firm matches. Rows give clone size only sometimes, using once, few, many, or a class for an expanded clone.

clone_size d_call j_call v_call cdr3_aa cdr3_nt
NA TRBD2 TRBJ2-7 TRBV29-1 CSVAISGRFGFYEQYF TGCAGCGTTGCCATTAGCGGGAGGTTTGGCTTCTACGAGCAGTACTTC
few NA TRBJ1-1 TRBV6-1 CASSERVGTEAFF TGTGCCAGCAGTGAGAGAGTAGGAACTGAAGCTTTCTTT
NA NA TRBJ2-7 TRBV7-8 CASRYGQGYEQYF TGTGCCAGCAGATATGGCCAGGGCTACGAGCAGTACTTC
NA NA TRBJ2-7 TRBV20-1 CSALSTKTYEQYF TGCAGTGCTTTAAGTACAAAAACCTACGAGCAGTACTTC
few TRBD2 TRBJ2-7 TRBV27 CASCQLAGGTYEQYF TGTGCCAGCTGCCAGCTAGCGGGAGGGACCTACGAGCAGTACTTC
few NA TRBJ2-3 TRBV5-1 CASSPSYADTDTQYF TGCGCCAGCAGCCCGTCGTACGCGGACACAGATACGCAGTATTTT
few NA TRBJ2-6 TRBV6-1 CASSPQTSGANVLTF TGTGCCAGCAGTCCCCAGACCTCTGGGGCCAACGTCCTGACTTTC
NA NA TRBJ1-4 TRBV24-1 CATSAGFDEKLFF TGTGCCACCAGTGCAGGGTTCGATGAAAAACTGTTTTTT
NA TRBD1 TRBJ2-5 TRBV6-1 CASSEPTGYFQETQYF TGTGCCAGCAGTGAACCGACAGGGTACTTCCAAGAGACCCAGTACTTC
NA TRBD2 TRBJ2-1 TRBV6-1 CASRASSGSSDEQFF TGTGCCAGCAGGGCATCTAGCGGGAGTAGTGATGAGCAGTTCTTC
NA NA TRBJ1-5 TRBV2 CVSSARAYSNQPQHF TGTGTCAGCAGTGCACGGGCTTATAGCAATCAGCCCCAGCATTTT
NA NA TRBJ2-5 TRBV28 CASRTWDFKETQYF TGTGCCAGCAGGACCTGGGACTTCAAAGAGACCCAGTACTTC
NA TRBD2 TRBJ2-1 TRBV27 CASIGPAGGPFGNEQFF TGTGCCAGCATCGGTCCAGCGGGAGGGCCTTTCGGCAATGAGCAGTTCTTC
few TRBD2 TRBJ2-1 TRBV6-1 CASTYGRDNEQFF TGTGCCAGCACCTACGGGAGGGACAATGAGCAGTTCTTC
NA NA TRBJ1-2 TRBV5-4 CSSSLGTGSYGYTF TGTTCCAGCAGCTTGGGTACGGGCAGCTATGGCTACACCTTC
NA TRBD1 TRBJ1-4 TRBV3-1 CASSRDSTNEKLFF TGTGCCAGCAGCCGGGACAGCACTAATGAAAAACTGTTTTTT
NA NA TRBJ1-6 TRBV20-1 CSARDYGGFNSPLHF TGCAGTGCTAGAGATTATGGGGGCTTTAATTCACCCCTCCACTTT
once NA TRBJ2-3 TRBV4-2 CASRGLRGEVTDTQYF TGTGCCAGCAGGGGTTTGAGGGGAGAGGTAACAGATACGCAGTATTTT
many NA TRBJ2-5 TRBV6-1 CASSPRDIQETQYF TGTGCCAGCAGTCCTCGGGACATCCAAGAGACCCAGTACTTC
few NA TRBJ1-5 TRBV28 CASRSGTYDTNQPQHF TGTGCCAGCAGATCCGGGACATACGATACCAATCAGCCCCAGCATTTT
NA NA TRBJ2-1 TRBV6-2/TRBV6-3 CASSPGLENNEQFF TGTGCCAGCAGCCCAGGGCTGGAAAACAATGAGCAGTTCTTC
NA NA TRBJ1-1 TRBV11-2 CASSQSSVAEAFF TGTGCCAGCAGCCAATCCAGTGTGGCTGAAGCTTTCTTT
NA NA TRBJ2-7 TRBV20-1 CSARAPSTRTLYEQYF TGCAGTGCTAGAGCACCCTCGACACGGACTTTATACGAGCAGTACTTC
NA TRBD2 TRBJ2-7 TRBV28 CASSPVQSGRVPHEQYF TGTGCCAGCAGTCCCGTTCAGAGCGGGAGGGTCCCCCACGAGCAGTACTTC
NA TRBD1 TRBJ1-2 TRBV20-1 CSADKTGVYGYTF TGCAGTGCGGATAAGACAGGGGTCTATGGCTACACCTTC
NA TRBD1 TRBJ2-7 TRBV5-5 CASTPRAGGLREYF TGTGCCAGCACCCCGAGGGCAGGGGGCTTACGGGAGTACTTC
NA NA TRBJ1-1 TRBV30 CAWRLGGPNTEAFF TGTGCCTGGAGGCTGGGGGGTCCCAACACTGAAGCTTTCTTT
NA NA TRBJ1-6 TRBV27 CASSLDNSYNSPLHF TGTGCCAGCAGTTTAGACAACTCCTATAATTCACCCCTCCACTTT
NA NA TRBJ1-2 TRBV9 CASSGRQGRYAYTF TGTGCCAGCAGCGGACGTCAGGGACGTTATGCCTACACCTTC
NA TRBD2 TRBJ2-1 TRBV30 CAWETSGNNEQFF TGTGCCTGGGAGACTAGCGGAAACAATGAGCAGTTCTTC
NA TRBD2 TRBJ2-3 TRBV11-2 CASSSGLAGTDPRDTQYF TGTGCCAGCAGCTCGGGACTAGCGGGAACCGACCCTAGGGATACGCAGTATTTT
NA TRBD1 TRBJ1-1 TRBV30 CAWSLPGQAHRDTEAFF TGTGCCTGGAGTCTTCCGGGACAGGCCCATCGGGACACTGAAGCTTTCTTT
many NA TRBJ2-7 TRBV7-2 CASSLGGGLFYEQYF TGTGCCAGCAGCTTAGGAGGGGGGCTATTCTACGAGCAGTACTTC
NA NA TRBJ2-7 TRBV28 CASSYTGTAGEQYF TGTGCCAGCAGTTACACCGGGACGGCCGGCGAGCAGTACTTC
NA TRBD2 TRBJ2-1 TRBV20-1 CSARALAGSANNEQFF TGCAGTGCTAGAGCCCTAGCGGGATCCGCCAACAATGAGCAGTTCTTC
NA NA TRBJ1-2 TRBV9 CASSVGATVNYGYTF TGTGCCAGCAGCGTAGGGGCGACAGTTAACTATGGCTACACCTTC
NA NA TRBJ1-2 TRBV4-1 CASSQDPQGIYGYTF TGCGCCAGCAGCCAAGACCCGCAGGGTATCTATGGCTACACCTTC
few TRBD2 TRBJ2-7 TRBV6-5 CASSSLAGRSYEQYF TGTGCCAGCAGTTCACTAGCGGGTCGCTCCTACGAGCAGTACTTC
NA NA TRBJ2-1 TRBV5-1 CASSQTGSTANEQFF TGCGCCAGCAGTCAAACAGGGTCCACGGCAAATGAGCAGTTCTTC
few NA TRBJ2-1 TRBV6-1 CASSANQGRPSYNEQFF TGTGCCAGCAGTGCCAATCAGGGGCGCCCATCCTACAATGAGCAGTTCTTC
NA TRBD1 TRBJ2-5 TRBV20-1 CSARDIGTVGETQYF TGCAGTGCTAGAGATATTGGGACAGTCGGAGAGACCCAGTACTTC
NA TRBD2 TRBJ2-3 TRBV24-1 CAISDSPAKLTSGSPDTQYF TGTGCCATCAGTGATTCCCCCGCGAAGCTGACTAGCGGGAGCCCAGATACGCAGTATTTT
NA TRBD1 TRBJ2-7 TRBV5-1 CASSSPDRGTSEQYF TGCGCCAGCAGCTCACCGGACAGGGGAACGTCCGAGCAGTACTTC
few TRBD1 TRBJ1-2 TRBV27 CASLPLRDSYNYGYTF TGTGCCAGCCTTCCTCTTAGGGACAGTTATAACTATGGCTACACCTTC
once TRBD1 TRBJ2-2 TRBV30 CASHYRGKAGELFF TGTGCCTCCCACTACAGGGGAAAGGCCGGGGAGCTGTTTTTT
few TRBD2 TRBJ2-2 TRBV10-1 CASSLGLASDGELFF TGCGCCAGCAGCCTAGGACTAGCTTCCGACGGGGAGCTGTTTTTT
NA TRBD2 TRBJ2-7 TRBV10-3 CASRAGETYEQYF TGTGCCAGCCGAGCGGGAGAAACCTACGAGCAGTACTTC
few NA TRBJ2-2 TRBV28 CASSLFGGELFF TGTGCCAGCAGTTTATTCGGCGGGGAGCTGTTTTTT
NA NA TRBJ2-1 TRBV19 CASSIENSRGEQFF TGTGCCAGTAGTATAGAGAACTCTCGCGGTGAGCAGTTCTTC
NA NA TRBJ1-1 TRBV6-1 CASSQAPGTGSTEAFF TGTGCCAGCAGTCAAGCCCCCGGGACCGGGAGCACTGAAGCTTTCTTT
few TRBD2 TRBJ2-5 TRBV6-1 CASGPLTSGRPQQTQYF TGTGCCAGCGGTCCCCTAACTAGCGGGAGACCACAACAGACCCAGTACTTC
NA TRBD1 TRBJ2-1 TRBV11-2 CASSRGQASYNEQFF TGTGCCAGCAGCCGTGGACAGGCCTCCTACAATGAGCAGTTCTTC
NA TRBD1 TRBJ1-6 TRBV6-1 CASSATTSGQANSPLHF TGTGCCAGCAGTGCCACTACTTCGGGACAGGCAAATTCACCCCTCCACTTT
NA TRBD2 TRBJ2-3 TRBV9 CASSAQLAGGVDTQYF TGTGCCAGCAGCGCCCAACTAGCGGGGGGGGTAGATACGCAGTATTTT
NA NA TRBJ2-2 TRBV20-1 CSARAGDSRAGELFF TGCAGTGCTAGAGCGGGAGACAGTCGGGCCGGGGAGCTGTTTTTT
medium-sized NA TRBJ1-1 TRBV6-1 CASSLTGTDTEAFF TGTGCCAGCAGCCTCACAGGGACTGACACTGAAGCTTTCTTT
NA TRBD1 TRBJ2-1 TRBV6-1 CASIAPWTGNNEQFF TGTGCCAGCATCGCCCCCTGGACAGGGAACAATGAGCAGTTCTTC
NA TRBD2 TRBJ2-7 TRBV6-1 CASRLAGEMHEQYF TGTGCCAGCAGACTAGCGGGAGAAATGCACGAGCAGTACTTC
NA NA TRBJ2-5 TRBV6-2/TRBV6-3 CASVGRETQYF TGTGCCAGCGTAGGTCGGGAGACCCAGTACTTC
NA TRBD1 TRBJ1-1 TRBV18 CATQGQMNTEAFF TGTGCCACCCAGGGACAGATGAACACTGAAGCTTTCTTT